These T cell receptor beta chains were read from a single sample in a study of CD4 T cells in relation to SARS-CoV-2 and coronaviruses. Generated by immunoSEQ multiplex PCR, the TCRdb table keeps only in-frame clones and is missing some. Found here are some 65,000 clones, 87% of them singletons; the top ten hold 1.5% to 2%. The sequenced sample consisted of memory CD4+ T cells from PBMCs. These receptors came from a human donor in good health. Both conserved end residues are part of each CDR3. The order of the fields is J gene, D gene, V gene, clone size, CDR3 DNA, CDR3 protein. The D gene is left open where the match is weak. Clone size, where shown, is once, few, many, or a class for clones that have expanded.

>TRBJ2-2|-|TRBV11-3|few
TGTGCCAGCAGTCCGAACACCGGGGAGCTGTTTTTT
CASSPNTGELFF
>TRBJ2-7|-|TRBV18|-
TGTGCCAGCTCACCACCGATCGGCACCTCGTCCTACGAGCAGTACTTC
CASSPPIGTSSYEQYF
>TRBJ1-1|-|TRBV5-6|-
TGTGCCAGCAGCTCCTCCGGGCCGTCTTCCCAAGCTTTCTTT
CASSSSGPSSQAFF
>TRBJ2-3|TRBD2|TRBV7-2|-
TGTGCCAGCAGCTTATACGGGGGGAGCACAGATACGCAGTATTTT
CASSLYGGSTDTQYF
>TRBJ2-5|-|TRBV18|-
TGTGCCAGCTCACCAGGAATAGCGATCCAGACCCAGTACTTC
CASSPGIAIQTQYF
>TRBJ2-7|TRBD1|TRBV24-1|-
TGTGCCACCAGTGACTCCCGGGACAGCTCCTACGAGCAGTACTTC
CATSDSRDSSYEQYF
>TRBJ2-2|-|TRBV6-5|-
TGTGCCAGCAGAAGAGGGGCCGCGAACACCGGGGAGCTGTTTTTT
CASRRGAANTGELFF
>TRBJ2-1|-|TRBV5-1|-
TGCGCCAGCAGCTTGGTTGTAGAGGCGGGGTACAATGAGCAGTTCTTC
CASSLVVEAGYNEQFF
>TRBJ1-2|TRBD1|TRBV18|-
TGTGCCAGCTCACCGGGACAGGGGAACTATGGCTACACCTTC
CASSPGQGNYGYTF
>TRBJ2-6|TRBD1|TRBV4-3|-
TGCGCCAGCAGCCAGGGGGACAGGGGCGGGGCCAACGTCCTGACTTTC
CASSQGDRGGANVLTF
>TRBJ2-6|-|TRBV7-8|-
TGTGCCAGCAGCCCACAAGAAGCATCTGGGGCCAACGTCCTGACTTTC
CASSPQEASGANVLTF
>TRBJ1-2|TRBD1|TRBV18|-
TGTGCCAGCTCACCCCTTGAATCGACAGGGGGGGATGGCTACACCTTC
CASSPLESTGGDGYTF
>TRBJ2-6|-|TRBV2|once
TGTGCCAGCACTTTCAGCTCTGGGGCCAACGTCCTGACTTTC
CASTFSSGANVLTF
>TRBJ2-7|-|TRBV5-5|-
TGTGCCAGCAGCGGGTGGAGTTCCTACGAGCAGTACTTC
CASSGWSSYEQYF
>TRBJ1-2|-|TRBV7-9|-
TGTGCCAGCAGCTTAGAAATGGGAAGCTACACCTTC
CASSLEMGSYTF
>TRBJ1-4|-|TRBV28|-
TGTGCCAGTAGGGAGGATCCTAATGAAAAACTGTTTTTT
CASREDPNEKLFF
>TRBJ1-3|-|TRBV15|-
TGTGCCACCAGCAGAGGAGGCTCTGGAAACACCATATATTTT
CATSRGGSGNTIYF
>TRBJ2-7|-|TRBV30|-
TGTGCCTGGGTTGATAGACGGAGCTCCTACGAGCAGTACTTC
CAWVDRRSSYEQYF
>TRBJ1-1|TRBD1|TRBV19|-
TGTGCCAGTAGTAAGGACAGGGGCACTCCCCTATTTATCTTT
CASSKDRGTPLFIF
>TRBJ2-3|TRBD2|TRBV5-1|-
TGCGCCAGCAGCTTGGAGCGGGGGGGCTACGATACGCAGTATTTT
CASSLERGGYDTQYF
>TRBJ1-6|-|TRBV10-3|once
TGTGCCATCAGTGAGGAAGGGTATAATTCACCCCTCCACTTT
CAISEEGYNSPLHF
>TRBJ2-5|-|TRBV6-5|-
TGTGCCAGCAGTATGACGGGGGCGGGAGAGACCCAGTACTTC
CASSMTGAGETQYF
>TRBJ1-1|TRBD1|TRBV6-6|-
TGTGCCAGCATTACATTAGGAGACAGGGGGGACACTGAAGCTTTCTTT
CASITLGDRGDTEAFF
>TRBJ2-7|TRBD2|TRBV5-1|few
TGCGCCAGCAGCTCCCTTCGACAGACCCCCGGGACTAGCGCCATCTCCTACGAGCAGTACTTC
CASSSLRQTPGTSAISYEQYF
>TRBJ1-2|-|TRBV28|-
TGTGCCAGCAGCGGAGGACAGAGCTATGGCTACACCTTC
CASSGGQSYGYTF
>TRBJ2-3|-|TRBV20-1|-
TGCAGTGCCAGCAATTGGGAGGTGGGGTATTTT
CSASNWEVGYF
>TRBJ2-3|TRBD2|TRBV7-2|-
TGTGCCAGCAGCTCCCTAGCGGGGGGGTTCGGGGATACGCAGTATTTT
CASSSLAGGFGDTQYF
>TRBJ1-1|TRBD1|TRBV2|-
TGTGCCAGCAGCGACCAGGGGGGGACTGAAGCTTTCTTT
CASSDQGGTEAFF